Below are 5 T cell receptor beta chains sequenced from a single sample in a study of cytomegalovirus exposure and HLA in healthy donors. PCR primers comprised 60 Vbeta and 13 Jbeta primers. Profiling relied on immunoSEQ multiplex PCR, and the TCRdb table lists in-frame clones only, not all of them. The sample carries approximately 140,000 clones, roughly 79% recorded once. Input material: PBMCs. The receptors stem from a man aged 18 to 30 in good health and CMV-seronegative.

This clone was picked up one time. The chain has TRBV11-2 and TRBJ1-5; 12 bases are shared with TRBD1. V trimming: 5 bases; J trimming: 7 bases; junction bases outside the gene matches: 3. Per germline, CDR1 SGHAT and CDR2 FQNNGV. The CDR3 runs to 14 residues. This CDR3 is CASSAGTGGQPQHF. CDR3 nucleotide sequence: TGTGCCAGCAGCGCCGGGACAGGGGGCCAGCCCCAGCATTTT.

This rearrangement joins TRBV9 to TRBJ2-1; 11 positions match TRBD2. CDR1 is SGDLS, CDR2 YYNGEE, per germline. After removal of 4 bases from V and 7 bases from J, the junction contained 10 bases not matched to a gene. The CDR3 is 16 residues long. The CDR3 DNA follows: TGTGCCAGCAGCTCTACACTAGCGGGGGCGAGAAATGAGCAGTTCTTC. This translates into CASSSTLAGARNEQFF. Variable domain in full (rest from reference TRBV9 and TRBJ2-1): DSGVTQTPKHLITATGQRVTLRCSPRSGDLSVYWYQQSLDQGLQFLIQYYNGEERAKGNILERFSAQQFPDLHSELNLSSLELGDSALYFCASSSTLAGARNEQFFGPGTRLTVL.

The rearrangement uses TRBV5-6 and TRBJ1-1; D remains unclear. This CDR3 comprises 13 residues. Germline assignment: CDR1 SGHDT and CDR2 YYEEEE. V gave up 3 bases and J gave up 3 bases, with 9 bases separating them. DNA for the CDR3: TGTGCCAGCAGCTCCCGAGAGGACACTGAAGCTTTCTTT. Amino acids: CASSSREDTEAFF.

The J gene is TRBJ1-6, the V gene TRBV28, with a tentative D call TRBD1 (6 bases). Trimming removed 8 bases at V and 4 bases at J, with 18 bases between. The germline CDR1 and CDR2 sequences are MDHEN and SYDVKM. There are 16 residues in the CDR3. CDR3 coding DNA: TGTGCCAGCGGGTTCAGGGGTGAATTTTATAATTCACCCCTCCACTTT. Protein: CASGFRGEFYNSPLHF.

The V gene is TRBV27, the J gene TRBJ2-1, with a possible D match to TRBD2 (6 bases). Germline loops: CDR1 MNHEY, CDR2 SMNVEV (reference sequence). The CDR3 covers 17 residues. V was clipped by 4 bases and J by 4 bases, with 20 bases between them. The CDR3 nucleotides read TGTGCCAGCAGTTACCGTCGAACTGTGCGGGAATACAATGAGCAGTTCTTC. Its translation is CASSYRRTVREYNEQFF.